This TCR beta chain was observed in a study of Graves' ophthalmopathy and Graves' hyperthyroidism (dated by TCRdb to the late 2010s). Background on the whole study: Peripheral blood was collected at initial diagnosis, prior to any treatment. To tell Graves' ophthalmopathy apart from Graves' hyperthyroidism, and to predict which patients would progress to ophthalmopathy, the study relied on TCR beta repertoire signatures. In total, 135 blood samples were TCR-sequenced: some 43 ophthalmopathy, approximately 80 hyperthyroidism and some 17 hyperthyroidism-to-ophthalmopathy patients. To explore V-J signatures that distinguish ophthalmopathy from hyperthyroidism, a discovery set of about a hundred patients was enrolled, made up of under 50 with ophthalmopathy and 57 with stable hyperthyroidism. An independent validation cohort comprised 18 hyperthyroidism patients and about 16 patients who later progressed from hyperthyroidism to ophthalmopathy. In roughly 6 hyperthyroidism patients, T-cell repertoires of thyroid tissue and blood were compared. Once sampling was done, hyperthyroidism patients were given methimazole at a starting dose of 30 mg daily, while ophthalmopathy patients were given high-dose intravenous methylprednisolone.

For repertoire sequencing, the TCR beta CDR3 regions were amplified from RNA transcripts. The first round was an RT-PCR using HTBI primers with the Qiagen OneStep RT-PCR kit, and this first round was followed by a second-round multiplex PCR, then size selection and purification. The libraries underwent paired-end sequencing with 100 bp reads on an Illumina HiSeq2000. On the authors' methods: SOAPnuke was used for read processing, and reads with adapters, uncalled bases, a mean Phred below 15, or no exact constant-primer or identifier match were discarded. COPE v1.2.5 was used to merge high-quality paired reads. Each unique nucleotide sequence was treated as a clonotype, and MiTCR v1.1 was used to align the clonotypes to the IMGT TRB V, D and J references. Analysis was restricted to V-J combinations with a frequency above 0.0001, which covered 99.2% of repertoires. For each V-J combination, a TCR clonal expansion and chaos score was defined as F50 clonal expansion divided by the chaos observed in the TCRdist matrix. Welch's t-statistics and random forest were used to reduce the features to 13 V-J combinations, which were then used as input to a naive Bayes classifier. Thyroid-blood repertoire similarity was quantified with the Morisita-Horn index. TCRdb's own reprocessing of the public reads used fastp at Q25 and MiXCR and kept productive beta chains. Each record represents a unique CDR3 protein, reported with the most common genes and DNA among its rows. None of the V and J calls come from the authors' own analysis; TCRdb made them. For this sample there are around 670,000 distinct CDR3 sequences; around 40% appear just once. The ten most abundant clones make up 40% to 55% of the sample.

Results the study describes overall, beyond this receptor: The 13-signature model separated ophthalmopathy from stable hyperthyroidism with approximately 90% sensitivity and around 81% specificity in cross-validation, and 80%/75% in the test set. Most of the expanded thyroid clonotypes with a frequency above 0.001 were also detected in blood, and it was suggested that the thyroid immune response may be reflected by blood repertoires. In validation, the model predicted ophthalmopathy progression with more than 70% sensitivity and 72% to 80% specificity; 12 predicted patients were CT-confirmed with GO in a median of approximately six months. No statistical method was used to set the sample size in advance, and the investigators knew which group each participant was assigned to.

This clonotype has ten or more counts. The antigen this receptor binds is unknown. No base quality information exists; no much larger clone differs at one position. Patients with ophthalmopathy had moderately to severely active disease, with a Clinical Activity Score of 3 or more, a NOSPECS grade of 4 or more, and a disease duration of less than 3 months. Patients with other autoimmune diseases, uncontrolled infections, pregnancy or lactation were excluded from the study. Clinical symptoms, serum thyroxine, TRAb, thyroid ultrasound and orbital computed tomography were used for diagnosis. Ficoll-Paque density gradient centrifugation was used to isolate PBMCs from around 10 ml of fresh peripheral blood. Trizol reagent was used to extract the total RNA, and its quality was then checked on an Agilent 2100 Bioanalyzer. Looking up the germline V gene yields CDR1 SGHTS and CDR2 YDEGEE. Compared with germline, V lacks 3 bases and J lacks 7 bases; bases without a gene match: 8. CDR3 length: 16 amino acids, cysteine to phenylalanine. Here the CDR3 DNA is all that survives: 48 bases in frame from base 1.

Sequenced input: peripheral blood. The TCR comes from an adult man with Graves' ophthalmopathy. The chain employs TRBV5-8 and TRBJ1-6, and 9 junctional nucleotides match TRBD1. The base sequence is TGTGCCAGCAGCTCGCCGGGACAGGGAGACAATTCACCCCTCCACTTT. It specifies CASSSPGQGDNSPLHF.